Following are 5 T cell receptor beta chains from one sample sequenced in a study of blood T cell repertoires in COVID-19. Repertoires were generated with immunoSEQ multiplex PCR, while TCRdb's copy carries only in-frame clones and drops some. This table has approximately 140,000 clones, around 81% appearing once. The sample taken for sequencing was peripheral blood. The receptors were sampled from a woman aged 40 to 55 with active or convalescent COVID-19.

This clone was counted a few times. V usage is TRBV5-1 and J usage is TRBJ2-3; possible D gene TRBD2, 7 bases. The CDR3 runs to 16 residues. V lost 4 bases, J lost 0 bases, and 15 bases lay in between. Germline V gives CDR1 SGHRS, CDR2 YFSETQ. Written as DNA, the CDR3 is TGCGCCAGCAGCCCGGGGGCAGCGGGGAGCACAGATACGCAGTATTTT. As protein: CASSPGAAGSTDTQYF.

This clone was recorded only once. The chain carries TRBV27 and TRBJ2-7; possibly TRBD2 for D (7 bases). The V gene lost 3 bases and the J gene lost 6 bases, with 15 bases spanning the gap. This CDR3 has 14 residues. Germline V gives CDR1 MNHEY, CDR2 SMNVEV (reference sequence). The CDR3: CASSFRGRGGEQYF. The CDR3 bases are TGTGCCAGCAGTTTTAGAGGTAGGGGGGGCGAGCAGTACTTC.

The genes are TRBV24-1 and TRBJ2-3; D is unclear. The length of the CDR3 is 11 residues. Trimming removed 9 bases from V and 4 bases from J, with 7 bases in between. Per germline, CDR1 KGHDR and CDR2 SFDVKD. The CDR3 spells CATGRADTQYF. The CDR3 DNA follows: TGTGCCACCGGGCGCGCAGATACGCAGTATTTT.

The chain couples TRBV5-1 to TRBJ2-7; 9 nucleotides agree with TRBD1. V shed 0 bases and J 2 bases; nucleotides not matched to a gene: 6. The germline V gene encodes CDR1 SGHRS and CDR2 YFSETQ. This CDR3 contains 16 residues. CDR3 loop: CASSLGGTGIPYEQYF. CDR3 bases: TGCGCCAGCAGCTTGGGTGGGACAGGGATTCCCTACGAGCAGTACTTC.

The chain couples TRBV6-5 to TRBJ1-3, with TRBD1 matching over 7 bases. Per germline, CDR1 MNHEY and CDR2 SVGAGI. The length of the CDR3 is 14 residues. Germline trimming cut 2 bases from V and 5 bases from J; bases unmatched to any gene: 3. DNA for the CDR3: TGTGCCAGCAGTTACGACAGGGTGCGAAACACCATATATTTT. Encoded protein: CASSYDRVRNTIYF.